This entry describes one T cell receptor beta chain. A second PCR of roughly 7 to 11 cycles used a sample-barcoded 5' primer and a J-beta primer mix. TCRdb reprocessed the 5' RACE reads via MiXCR and lists one record per CDR3 protein. The sample holds approximately 800,000 distinct CDR3 sequences, under 30% seen once. The data were obtained in a study of blood T cells in healthy people across ages. Germline values: CDR1 MRHNA, CDR2 SNTAGT. Deletions cut 0 bases from V and 4 bases from J, with 6 bases between. The CDR3 extends over 13 amino acids. Isolation recovered at least 7 million PBMCs from every sample. This same sample was also part of a study on T cells of mothers and their children. According to that study: Each 15 ul cDNA reaction used about 1.5 ug RNA; all RNA was used.

This sequence joins TRBV6-4 and TRBJ1-2; no clear D. The sample taken for sequencing was blood. The origin of this receptor is a boy aged 10-17 years in good health. CDR3 nucleotide sequence: TGTGCCAGCAGTGACTCGGGTACCTATGGCTACACCTTC. Translation gives CASSDSGTYGYTF.